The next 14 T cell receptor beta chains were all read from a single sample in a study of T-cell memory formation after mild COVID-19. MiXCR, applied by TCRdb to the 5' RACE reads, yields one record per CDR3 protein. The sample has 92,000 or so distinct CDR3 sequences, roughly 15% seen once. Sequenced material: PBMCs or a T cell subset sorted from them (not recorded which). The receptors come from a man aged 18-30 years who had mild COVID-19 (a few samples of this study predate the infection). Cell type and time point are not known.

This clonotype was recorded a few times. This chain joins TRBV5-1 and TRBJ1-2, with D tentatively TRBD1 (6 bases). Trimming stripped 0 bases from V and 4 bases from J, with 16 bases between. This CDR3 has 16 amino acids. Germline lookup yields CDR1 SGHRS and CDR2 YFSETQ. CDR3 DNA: TGCGCCAGCAGCTTGGACGCAGGGGCCGCGGGCTATGGCTACACCTTC. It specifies CASSLDAGAAGYGYTF.

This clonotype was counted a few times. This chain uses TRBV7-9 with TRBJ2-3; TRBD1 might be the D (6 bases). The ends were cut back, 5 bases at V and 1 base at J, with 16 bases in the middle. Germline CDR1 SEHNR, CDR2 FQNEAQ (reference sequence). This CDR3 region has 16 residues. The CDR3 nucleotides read TGTGCCAGCAGCCCCCCCCAACAGGGTGGCACAGATACGCAGTATTTT. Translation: CASSPPQQGGTDTQYF.

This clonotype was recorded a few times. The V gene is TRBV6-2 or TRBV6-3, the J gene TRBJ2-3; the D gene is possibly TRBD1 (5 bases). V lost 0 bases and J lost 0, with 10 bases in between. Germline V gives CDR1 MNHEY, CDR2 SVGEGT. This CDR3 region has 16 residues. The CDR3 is CASSYSVGASTDTQYF. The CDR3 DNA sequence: TGTGCCAGCAGTTACTCCGTTGGGGCTAGCACAGATACGCAGTATTTT.

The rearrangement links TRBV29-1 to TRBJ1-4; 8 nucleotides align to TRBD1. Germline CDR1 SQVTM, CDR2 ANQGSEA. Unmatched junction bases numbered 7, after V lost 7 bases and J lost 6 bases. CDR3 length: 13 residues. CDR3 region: CSGMTGEDEKLFF. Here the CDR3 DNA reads TGCAGCGGAATGACAGGGGAGGATGAAAAACTGTTTTTT.

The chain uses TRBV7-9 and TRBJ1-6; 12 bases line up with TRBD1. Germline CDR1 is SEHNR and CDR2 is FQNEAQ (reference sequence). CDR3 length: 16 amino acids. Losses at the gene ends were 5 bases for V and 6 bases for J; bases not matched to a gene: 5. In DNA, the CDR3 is TGTGCCAGCAGCCACCGGGACAGGGGGCTTAATTCACCCCTCCACTTT. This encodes CASSHRDRGLNSPLHF.

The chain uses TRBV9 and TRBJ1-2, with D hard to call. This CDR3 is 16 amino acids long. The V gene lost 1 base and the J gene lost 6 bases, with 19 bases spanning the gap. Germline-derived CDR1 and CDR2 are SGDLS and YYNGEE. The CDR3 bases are TGTGCCAGCAGCGTATATCCTCAGGCAGGATCAAATGGCTACACCTTC. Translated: CASSVYPQAGSNGYTF.

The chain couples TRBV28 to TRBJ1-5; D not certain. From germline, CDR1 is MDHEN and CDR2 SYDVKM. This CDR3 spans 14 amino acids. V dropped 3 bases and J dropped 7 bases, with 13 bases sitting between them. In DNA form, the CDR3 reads TGTGCCAGCAGTTTCGAGGGAATCTACCAGCCCCAGCATTTT. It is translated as CASSFEGIYQPQHF.

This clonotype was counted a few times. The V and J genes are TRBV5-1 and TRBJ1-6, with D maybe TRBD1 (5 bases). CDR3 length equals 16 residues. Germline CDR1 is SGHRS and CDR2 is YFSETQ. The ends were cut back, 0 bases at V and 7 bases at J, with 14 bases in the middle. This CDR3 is CASSLASQWGNSPLHF. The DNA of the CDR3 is TGCGCCAGCAGCTTGGCCTCGCAATGGGGGAATTCACCCCTCCACTTT.

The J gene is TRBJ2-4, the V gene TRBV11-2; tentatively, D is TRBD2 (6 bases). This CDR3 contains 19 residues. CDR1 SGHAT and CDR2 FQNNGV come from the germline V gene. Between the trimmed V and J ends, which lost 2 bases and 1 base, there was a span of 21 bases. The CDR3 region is CASSLLGQGLRLAKNIQYF. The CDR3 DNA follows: TGTGCCAGCAGCTTACTCGGGCAGGGACTCAGGTTGGCCAAAAACATTCAGTACTTC.

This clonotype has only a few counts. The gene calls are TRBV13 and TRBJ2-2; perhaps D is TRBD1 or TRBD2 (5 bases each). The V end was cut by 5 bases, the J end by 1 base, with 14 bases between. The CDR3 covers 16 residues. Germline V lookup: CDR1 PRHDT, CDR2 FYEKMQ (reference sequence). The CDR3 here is CASSPNGAGNTGELFF. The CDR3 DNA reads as TGTGCCAGCAGCCCGAACGGGGCCGGGAACACCGGGGAGCTGTTTTTT.

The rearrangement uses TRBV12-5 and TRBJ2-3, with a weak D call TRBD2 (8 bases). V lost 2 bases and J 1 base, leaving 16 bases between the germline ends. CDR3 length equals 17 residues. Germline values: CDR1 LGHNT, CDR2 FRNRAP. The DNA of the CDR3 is TGTGCTAGTGGTTTGACGGCCGGGAGGGGGCGCACAGATACGCAGTATTTT. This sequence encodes CASGLTAGRGRTDTQYF. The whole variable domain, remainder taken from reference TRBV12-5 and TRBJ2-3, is DARVTQTPRHKVTEMGQEVTMRCQPILGHNTVFWYRQTMMQGLELLAYFRNRAPLDDSGMPKDRFSAEMPDATLATLKIQPSEPRDSAVYFCASGLTAGRGRTDTQYFGPGTRLTVL.

CDR3 coding DNA: TGTGCCAGCAGCCCAGGTGGGCTGGATACGCAGTATTTT. Translation gives CASSPGGLDTQYF. The chain joins TRBV9 to TRBJ2-3; D is undetermined. Trimming removed 4 bases at V and 6 bases at J, with 12 bases between. The CDR3 totals 13 residues. Germline values: CDR1 SGDLS, CDR2 YYNGEE.

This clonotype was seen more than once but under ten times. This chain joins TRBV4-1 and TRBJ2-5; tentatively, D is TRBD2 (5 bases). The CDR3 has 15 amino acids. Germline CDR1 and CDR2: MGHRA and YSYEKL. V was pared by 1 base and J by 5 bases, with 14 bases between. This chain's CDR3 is CASSQGAPGVETQYF. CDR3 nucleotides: TGCGCCAGCAGCCAAGGTGCTCCCGGGGTCGAGACCCAGTACTTC.

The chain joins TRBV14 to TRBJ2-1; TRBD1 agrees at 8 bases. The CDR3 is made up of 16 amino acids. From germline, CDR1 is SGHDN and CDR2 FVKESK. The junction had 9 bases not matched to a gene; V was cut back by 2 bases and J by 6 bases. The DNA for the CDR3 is TGTGCCAGCAGCCAAAATCGAGGACAGGGAGCCAATGAGCAGTTCTTC. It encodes CASSQNRGQGANEQFF.